The 18 T cell receptor beta chains below come from one sample, sequenced in a study of T cells in Graves' hyperthyroidism and ophthalmopathy. The investigators amplified TCR beta CDR3 regions from RNA transcripts. Primed by the HTBI set, a first-round RT-PCR was run on the TCR CDR3. Each CDR3 protein is one row after TCRdb ran MiXCR on the multiplex PCR reads. The sample has 300,000 to 350,000 distinct CDR3 sequences; approximately 13% are singletons. Sequenced input: blood. These receptors all stem from a young woman with Graves' hyperthyroidism.

This clonotype was observed a few times. This chain links TRBV27 with TRBJ2-1; 9 positions agree with TRBD2. The CDR3 is 16 residues long. Germline V gene data show CDR1 as MNHEY and CDR2 as SMNVEV (reference sequence). V dropped 8 bases and J dropped 0; count of bases not matched to a gene: 8. The CDR3 here is CASLGSGRVSYNEQFF. The CDR3 DNA is TGTGCCAGCCTTGGTAGCGGGAGAGTCTCCTACAATGAGCAGTTCTTC.

This clonotype showed up many times. The rearrangement uses TRBV28 and TRBJ2-1, with 9 bases matching TRBD2. The CDR3 sequence is 17 residues long. V lost 8 bases and J lost 7; bases outside the gene matches: 18. CDR1 and CDR2 (germline): MDHEN, SYDVKM. The CDR3 loop reads CASWSLFGTSWANEQFF. In nucleotides, the CDR3 is TGTGCCAGCTGGTCCCTATTCGGGACTAGCTGGGCTAATGAGCAGTTCTTC.

The chain couples TRBV7-7 to TRBJ2-2, with 11 bases aligning to TRBD2. CDR1 is SSHAT and CDR2 is FNYEAQ in the germline V gene (reference sequence). The CDR3 totals 13 residues. CDR3 residues: CASGRANTGELFF. In DNA, the CDR3 is TGTGCTAGCGGGAGGGCGAACACCGGGGAGCTGTTTTTT.

This clonotype was seen ten or more times. The rearrangement uses TRBV28 and TRBJ2-4; D is uncertain. This CDR3 has 17 amino acids. V was pared by 2 bases and J by 1 base, with 15 bases between. Germline V lookup: CDR1 MDHEN, CDR2 SYDVKM. CDR3 loop: CASSLSGRTVAKNIQYF. Written as DNA, the CDR3 is TGTGCCAGCAGTTTAAGTGGGCGCACGGTGGCCAAAAACATTCAGTACTTC.

The genes are TRBV29-1 and TRBJ1-1; D gene ambiguous. V lost 7 bases, J lost 6 bases, and 9 bases lay in between. Germline V lookup: CDR1 SQVTM, CDR2 ANQGSEA. The CDR3 runs to 10 residues. The CDR3 here is CSASGAEAFF. CDR3 sequence (DNA): TGCAGCGCCTCCGGGGCTGAAGCTTTCTTT.

This clonotype was recorded a few times. This chain links TRBV20-1 with TRBJ2-7, with 7 nucleotides matching TRBD2. Per germline, CDR1 DFQATT and CDR2 SNEGSKA (reference sequence). This CDR3 contains 15 residues. The trim removed 5 bases at V and 2 bases at J, leaving 12 bases unmatched. The CDR3 reads CSAHWGGSFTYEQYF. The CDR3 DNA is TGCAGTGCTCATTGGGGCGGGAGTTTTACCTACGAGCAGTACTTC.

The chain recombines TRBV6-1 with TRBJ2-5; 9 positions agree with TRBD1. Germline values: CDR1 MNHNS, CDR2 SASEGT. With 8 bases clipped from V and 5 bases from J, the junction kept 9 bases outside the gene matches. The CDR3 is 14 amino acids. The CDR3 is CASWGQGGWETQYF. CDR3 sequence (DNA): TGTGCCAGCTGGGGACAGGGAGGTTGGGAGACCCAGTACTTC.

With regard to this clonotype: The conserved closing phenylalanine or tryptophan is absent in this CDR3, likely reflecting a read error. This chain links TRBV28 with TRBJ1-1; no clear D gene. CDR1 and CDR2 from the germline V gene are MDHEN and SYDVKM. The CDR3 has 15 residues. V lost 3 bases to trimming and J lost 6 bases, with 17 bases between them. In nucleotides, the CDR3 is TGTGCCAGCAGTTTTGGTGTCCGGGCCCCGGCTGAAGCTTTCCTT. Its translation: CASSFGVRAPAEAFL.

This clonotype was detected a few times. V is TRBV5-1 and J is TRBJ2-3, with 8 positions matching TRBD1. Looked up from germline, CDR1 is SGHRS and CDR2 is YFSETQ. V was clipped by 4 bases and J by 4 bases; unmatched bases: 14. The CDR3 runs 17 residues. The CDR3 loop reads CASSRPRTGNIPDTQYF. The CDR3 nucleotides are TGCGCCAGCAGCAGACCCCGGACAGGGAACATTCCAGATACGCAGTATTTT.

This clonotype was observed at least ten times. This sequence joins TRBV28 and TRBJ2-1, with 8 bases matching TRBD1. The CDR3 is made up of 16 amino acids. The germline CDR1 and CDR2 sequences are MDHEN and SYDVKM. J lost 4 bases, V lost 6 bases, and 11 bases had no gene match. CDR3 residues: CASSPPTGGPYNEQFF. Here the CDR3 DNA reads TGTGCCAGCAGCCCCCCTACAGGGGGGCCATACAATGAGCAGTTCTTC.

This clonotype was picked up a small number of times. The chain uses TRBV20-1 and TRBJ2-7; weak D call: TRBD1 (6 bases). Germline lookup yields CDR1 DFQATT and CDR2 SNEGSKA (reference sequence). V gave up 1 base and J gave up 2 bases, with 12 bases separating them. The CDR3 is made up of 14 amino acids. CDR3 in DNA: TGCAGTGCTAGAGCGTACGGGACAACCTACGAGCAGTACTTC. It translates to CSARAYGTTYEQYF.

This clonotype has only a few counts. J is TRBJ1-1 and V is TRBV6-2 or TRBV6-3; D not resolved. CDR3 length: 13 amino acids. Germline assignment: CDR1 MNHEY and CDR2 SVGEGT. Trimming cost V 7 bases and J 1 base, with 10 bases left between them. CDR3 residues: CASKRLGNTEAFF. CDR3 nucleotide sequence: TGTGCCAGCAAAAGACTGGGGAACACTGAAGCTTTCTTT.

This clonotype appeared many times. The rearrangement joins TRBV6-5 to TRBJ1-4; unclear D gene. Trimming removed 4 bases from V and 8 bases from J, with 11 bases in between. The germline gives CDR1 MNHEY, CDR2 SVGAGI. The CDR3 extends over 13 amino acids. The CDR3 DNA is TGTGCCAGCAGTTTCGGCGAAAGGGAAAAACTGTTTTTT. This gives the protein CASSFGEREKLFF.

This clonotype was detected many times. The V gene is TRBV28, the J gene TRBJ2-2, with 8 bases fitting TRBD1. Germline assignment: CDR1 MDHEN and CDR2 SYDVKM. V gave up 6 bases and J gave up 3 bases; unmatched junction bases: 9. This CDR3 spans 16 amino acids. This chain's CDR3 is CASSATRGLHTGELFF. CDR3 DNA sequence: TGTGCCAGCAGCGCAACCAGGGGGCTGCACACCGGGGAGCTGTTTTTT.

The CDR3 region is CASSRVTGLSVNEKLFF. The CDR3 DNA follows: TGTGCCAGCAGTCGGGTGACCGGACTAAGCGTTAATGAAAAACTGTTTTTT. This sequence joins TRBV5-6 and TRBJ1-4; D ambiguous. This CDR3 is built from 17 residues. V lost 5 bases, J lost 4 bases, and 21 bases lay in between. Germline CDR1 reads SGHDT; CDR2 reads YYEEEE.

The rearrangement uses TRBV6-1 and TRBJ1-1; unclear D gene. CDR1 and CDR2 from the germline V gene are MNHNS and SASEGT. Deletions cut 6 bases from V and 3 bases from J, with 8 bases between. This CDR3 region has 12 residues. This CDR3 reads CASRTEYTEAFF. The CDR3 nucleotides read TGTGCCAGCAGAACGGAGTACACTGAAGCTTTCTTT.

Many counts were recorded for this clonotype. V and J are TRBV11-2 and TRBJ2-2; D is tentatively TRBD1 or TRBD2 (6 bases each). The CDR3 is 15 residues long. Per germline, CDR1 SGHAT and CDR2 FQNNGV. Trimming stripped 2 bases from V and 3 bases from J, with 10 bases between. CDR3 region: CASSLWGADTGELFF. In nucleotides, the CDR3 is TGTGCCAGCAGCTTATGGGGGGCAGACACCGGGGAGCTGTTTTTT. The full variable domain, with the rest looked up from reference TRBV11-2 and TRBJ2-2, is EAGVAQSPRYKIIEKRQSVAFWCNPISGHATLYWYQQILGQGPKLLIQFQNNGVVDDSQLPKDRFSAERLKGVDSTLKIQPAKLEDSAVYLCASSLWGADTGELFFGEGSRLTVL.

This clonotype has a count of ten or more. This chain uses TRBV12-3 or TRBV12-4 with TRBJ2-7; D is unresolved. V dropped 2 bases and J dropped 1 base, with 3 bases sitting between them. The CDR3 has 12 residues. The CDR3 DNA follows: TGTGCCAGCAGTTTAACGTCCTACGAGCAGTACTTC. It codes for CASSLTSYEQYF.